This TCR beta chain was documented in a study of blood T cell repertoires in COVID-19. Study overall: Whether acute or convalescent, the COVID-19 samples came from the United States, Italy and Spain.

The Seattle patients, enrolled during active infection, were followed longitudinally. A single count supports this clone. Germline CDR1 and CDR2: SGHNT and YENEEA. The CDR3 is made up of 17 amino acids. V shed 1 base and J 2 bases; nucleotides not matched to a gene: 8. Here immunoSEQ multiplex PCR was the method, and the copy in TCRdb shows in-frame clones only, minus some. The data contain tens of thousands of clones, about 74% of them singletons. The source material was peripheral blood. V and J are TRBV11-3 and TRBJ2-3, with TRBD2 identical over 8 bases. The clonotype was recovered from a man in his 70s with COVID-19, enrolled during active disease. CDR3 nucleotide sequence: TGTGCCAGCAGCTTAGGGTATGATAGCGGGAACACAGATACGCAGTATTTT. Protein: CASSLGYDSGNTDTQYF.